This T cell receptor beta chain was captured by sequencing in a study of blood T cell repertoires in COVID-19. Looking at the study overall: Specimens from acute and convalescent COVID-19 originated in the United States, Italy and Spain. PBMCs, B-cell-depleted T cells, or T cells were the source of the cDNA or gDNA that made up the material.

This clone was seen a handful of times. Source study methods: Amplification with reference gene primers provided the estimates of nucleated cell counts. TCRdb's table, derived via immunoSEQ multiplex PCR, lists solely in-frame clones and lacks some. V and J calls and clone size are copied from that table; D and trimming were computed from the DNA. The repertoire holds 130,000 to 150,000 clones, with roughly 90% as singletons. This receptor was identified in a human donor in a cohort sampled during active COVID-19. Sequenced input: peripheral blood.

The CDR3: CASRQGSGGFSYNEQFF. The CDR3 DNA is TGTGCCAGCAGACAAGGTAGCGGGGGGTTCTCCTACAATGAGCAGTTCTTC. The chain couples TRBV5-4 to TRBJ2-1; 10 bases are a match to TRBD2. Germline CDR1 SGHNT, CDR2 YYREEE (reference sequence). This CDR3 is built from 17 residues. V lost 5 bases and J lost 0; bases outside the gene matches: 8.